A single sample gave rise to the 15 T cell receptor beta chains below, sequenced in a study of T cells in Graves' hyperthyroidism and ophthalmopathy. RNA transcripts were the template for amplifying TCR beta CDR3 regions. First-round RT-PCR targeting the TCR CDR3 was performed with the HTBI primer set. MiXCR, run by TCRdb on the multiplex PCR reads, gives a single entry per CDR3 protein. The sample has about 380,000 distinct CDR3 sequences, 18% seen once. What was sequenced was blood. These TCRs come from a man between 18 and 29 years old with Graves' ophthalmopathy.

This clonotype showed up many times. The chain has TRBV24-1 and TRBJ1-2; the D gene is possibly TRBD1 (6 bases). Trimming took off 9 bases at V and 8 bases at J, with 15 bases between the two ends. The CDR3 spans 12 residues. Germline CDR1 reads KGHDR; CDR2 reads SFDVKD. CDR3 nucleotide sequence: TGTGCCACCTCACAGGGTTCGGGCGGCTACACCTTC. Translated: CATSQGSGGYTF.

This clonotype showed up just a few times. The rearrangement uses TRBV7-3 and TRBJ2-3; weak D call: TRBD1 (6 bases). The CDR3 is 15 residues long. Germline V gene lookup returns CDR1 SGHTA and CDR2 FQGTGA. The V gene lost 1 base and the J gene lost 0 bases, with 8 bases spanning the gap. As DNA, the CDR3 is TGTGCCAGCAGCTTAAGCGGACAGAGCACAGATACGCAGTATTTT. Protein product: CASSLSGQSTDTQYF.

This sequence joins TRBV10-3 and TRBJ2-2; D is unresolved. Germline CDR1 reads ENHRY; CDR2 reads SYGVKD. The CDR3 runs 14 residues. Trimming stripped 4 bases from V and 1 base from J, with 7 bases between. DNA for the CDR3: TGTGCCATCAGTGCTGTATTGAACACCGGGGAGCTGTTTTTT. This encodes CAISAVLNTGELFF.

There are many counts of this clonotype. The gene calls are TRBV20-1 and TRBJ1-1; D is unresolved. Trimming removed 0 bases at V and 1 base at J, with 15 bases between. Per germline, CDR1 DFQATT and CDR2 SNEGSKA (reference sequence). The CDR3 totals 16 residues. The CDR3 DNA sequence: TGCAGTGCTAGAGATGGAGGCGCGGGGAAGAACACTGAAGCTTTCTTT. This gives the protein CSARDGGAGKNTEAFF.

Remarks on this clonotype: A much larger clone differs by one base, so this may be a read error. The rearrangement joins TRBV20-1 to TRBJ1-2; the D is unclear. The germline CDR1 and CDR2 sequences are DFQATT and SNEGSKA (reference sequence). CDR3 length equals 11 residues. The V gene lost 5 bases and the J gene lost 8 bases, with 12 bases spanning the gap. The CDR3 DNA follows: TGCAGTGCTCTGTCATCAAAGGGCTACACCTTC. Translating gives CSALSSKGYTF.

There are a few counts of this clonotype. The chain has TRBV6-1 and TRBJ1-3; 7 nucleotides agree with TRBD1. The junction had 1 base not matched to a gene; V was cut back by 1 base and J by 4 bases. The CDR3 extends over 14 amino acids. Per the germline V gene, CDR1 is MNHNS and CDR2 is SASEGT. The CDR3 DNA is TGTGCCAGCAGTGAAGGGGGACAGGGAAACACCATATATTTT. Translated: CASSEGGQGNTIYF.

The chain has TRBV29-1 and TRBJ2-7, with D uncertain. With 5 bases removed from V and 0 bases from J, the gap between germline ends came to 11 bases. CDR1 SQVTM and CDR2 ANQGSEA come from the germline V gene. The CDR3 extends over 13 amino acids. The CDR3 region is CSVRVGFSYEQYF. CDR3 DNA: TGCAGCGTTCGGGTGGGTTTCTCCTACGAGCAGTACTTC.

This clonotype was counted many times. This sequence joins TRBV2 and TRBJ1-1; 7 nucleotides agree with TRBD1. Germline V gene data show CDR1 as SNHLY and CDR2 as FYNNEI. The CDR3 totals 11 residues. V was pared by 10 bases and J by 7 bases, with 6 bases of the junction left unmatched. CDR3 in DNA: TGTGCCAAAGGACAGGACCGTGAAGCTTTCTTT. It specifies CAKGQDREAFF.

The J gene is TRBJ1-1, the V gene TRBV12-3 or TRBV12-4, with D tentatively TRBD1 (6 bases). CDR3 length: 14 amino acids. V dropped 7 bases and J dropped 4 bases, with 16 bases sitting between them. The CDR3 spells CASTSTGRSTEAFF. As DNA, the CDR3 is TGTGCCAGCACCTCGACAGGTAGAAGCACTGAAGCTTTCTTT.

The V and J genes are TRBV6-1 and TRBJ1-5, with 12 bases identical to TRBD1. Germline V CDR1 and CDR2: MNHNS, SASEGT. V was pared by 7 bases and J by 2 bases, with 9 bases of the junction left unmatched. The CDR3 runs 17 residues. Here the CDR3 DNA reads TGTGCCAGCACCCCGGGACAGGGGGCCGAAGGCAATCAGCCCCAGCATTTT. It codes for CASTPGQGAEGNQPQHF.

This clonotype was seen only a few times. The chain couples TRBV6-6 to TRBJ1-5, with D uncertain. V lost 7 bases and J 2 bases, leaving 6 bases between the germline ends. The germline V gene encodes CDR1 MNHNY and CDR2 SVGAGI (reference sequence). The CDR3 spans 12 residues. This CDR3 is CASTIGNQPQHF. The CDR3, as DNA: TGTGCCAGCACGATTGGCAATCAGCCCCAGCATTTT.

This clonotype was seen repeatedly, ten times or more. The chain is built from TRBV7-7 and TRBJ2-1; no clear D gene. Trimming stripped 4 bases from V and 4 bases from J, with 20 bases between. Germline V gene lookup returns CDR1 SSHAT and CDR2 FNYEAQ (reference sequence). The CDR3 spans 17 residues. CDR3 DNA sequence: TGTGCCAGCAGCTCGATGTCTAGTTCGGTAAATTACAATGAGCAGTTCTTC. This translates into CASSSMSSSVNYNEQFF.

This clonotype appeared many times. V gene TRBV2 combines with J gene TRBJ1-1, with TRBD1 as a possible D gene (6 bases). The germline gives CDR1 SNHLY, CDR2 FYNNEI. V was shortened by 4 bases and J by 7 bases, with 13 bases between the two germline ends. The CDR3 length is 13 residues. CDR3 residues: CASSVQKGGEAFF. CDR3 DNA: TGTGCCAGCAGTGTGCAGAAAGGGGGTGAAGCTTTCTTT.

This clonotype was found a few times. The chain recombines TRBV2 with TRBJ1-3; D gene uncertain. The ends were cut back, 6 bases at V and 4 bases at J, with 13 bases in the middle. The CDR3 contains 14 residues. Looked up from germline, CDR1 is SNHLY and CDR2 is FYNNEI. The CDR3, as DNA: TGTGCCAGCAGGGTTGATGGGTTGGGAAACACCATATATTTT. This translates into CASRVDGLGNTIYF.

The chain joins TRBV15 to TRBJ2-5; 8 nucleotides align to TRBD2. CDR3 length equals 15 residues. Germline V gives CDR1 LNHNV, CDR2 YYDKDF (reference sequence). With 5 bases clipped from V and 6 bases from J, the junction kept 11 bases outside the gene matches. CDR3 region: CATSGTGLGAKTQYF. For the CDR3, the DNA is TGTGCCACCAGCGGGACGGGACTAGGGGCCAAGACCCAGTACTTC.